These T cell receptor beta chains were read from a single sample in a study of blood T cell repertoires in COVID-19. TCRdb keeps only in-frame clones here, not all; method: immunoSEQ multiplex PCR. Of roughly 80,000 clones listed, roughly 84% were seen once; the top ten hold roughly 3.5%. The sample comprised peripheral blood. All receptors derive from a man aged 50 to 60 with acute or convalescent COVID-19. CDR3s include the opening cysteine and the closing phenylalanine or tryptophan. A D gene is named only where the DNA matches it firmly. The listing skips clone size in some rows; elsewhere it reads once, few, many or a size class.

>11|TRBV11-3|TRBJ2-1|TRBD2|-
TGTGCCAGCAGCCGGGGGGTTGAGCAGTTCTTC
CASSRGVEQFF
>14|TRBV5-1|TRBJ1-1|TRBD1|-
TGCGCCAGCAGCGCAATACAGGGGGCGTCTGAAGCTTTCTTT
CASSAIQGASEAFF
>16|TRBV15|TRBJ1-5|TRBD1|-
TGTGCCACCAGCAGTAGTGACAGGGGTGGCAATCAGCCCCAGCATTTT
CATSSSDRGGNQPQHF
>13|TRBV12-3/TRBV12-4|TRBJ1-2|-|-
TGTGCCAGCAGTTCTATCCCCGGGACAGGCTACACCTTC
CASSSIPGTGYTF
>13|TRBV5-5|TRBJ2-5|-|once
TGTGCCAGCAGCGGTGGGGGGCAAGAGACCCAGTACTTC
CASSGGGQETQYF
>15|TRBV7-9|TRBJ2-2|TRBD1|-
TGTGCCAGCAGCACGGGACAGGTGAACACCGGGGAGCTGTTTTTT
CASSTGQVNTGELFF
>15|TRBV19|TRBJ2-1|TRBD2|-
TGTGCCAGTAGTATTGCGGGGGGGATAAACAATGAGCAGTTCTTC
CASSIAGGINNEQFF
>14|TRBV4-2|TRBJ1-4|TRBD1|-
TGTGCCAGCAGCCACGGGACAGGGGAGGAAAAACTGTTTTTT
CASSHGTGEEKLFF
>16|TRBV30|TRBJ1-2|TRBD1|-
TGTGCCTGGAGTCGTTCCGGGACAGCCTCTAACTATGGCTACACCTTC
CAWSRSGTASNYGYTF
>17|TRBV24-1|TRBJ1-2|TRBD1|-
TGTGCCACCAGTGAGGGCCCGGTAAGAACAGGGGCCTTTGGCTACACCTTC
CATSEGPVRTGAFGYTF
>12|TRBV28|TRBJ2-7|-|many
TGTGCCAGCTCCCGGGTCGGCTACGAGCAGTACTTC
CASSRVGYEQYF
>14|TRBV5-6|TRBJ1-3|-|-
TGTGCCAGCAGCACACAGGGACCTGGAAACACCATATATTTT
CASSTQGPGNTIYF
>15|TRBV7-2|TRBJ1-2|-|-
TGTGCCAGCAGAACCTCCACAGTCACCTCCTATGGCTACACCTTC
CASRTSTVTSYGYTF
>14|TRBV27|TRBJ1-1|-|-
TGTGCCAGCAGTCCAACGGTGATGAACACTGAAGCTTTCTTT
CASSPTVMNTEAFF
>14|TRBV19|TRBJ1-1|-|few
TGTGCCAGTAGTATAGGGGATGGCACAAGCGGAGCTTTCTTT
CASSIGDGTSGAFF
>16|TRBV6-5|TRBJ2-7|TRBD2|few
TGTGCCAGCAGTTTCTCGACTAGCGGGTTTTCCTACGAGCAGTACTTC
CASSFSTSGFSYEQYF
>18|TRBV7-3|TRBJ2-6|-|-
TGTGCCAGCAGCTTAAACCCCACAGGGATAGGTGGGGCCAACGTCCTGACTTTC
CASSLNPTGIGGANVLTF
>15|TRBV18|TRBJ1-2|TRBD1|once
TGTGCCAGCTCACCACCGCCGGGACAGGGAAGTGGCTACACCTTC
CASSPPPGQGSGYTF
>16|TRBV24-1|TRBJ2-2|TRBD2|-
TGTGCCACCAGTGATTGGGGCGGGGGGAACACCGGGGAGCTGTTTTTT
CATSDWGGGNTGELFF
>13|TRBV14|TRBJ1-1|-|-
TGTGCCAGCAGCCAAGATAAGGGGACTGAAGCTTTCTTT
CASSQDKGTEAFF
>13|TRBV9|TRBJ2-7|TRBD1|-
TGTGCCAGCAGCGTTCAGGGGGTGGGCGAGCAGTACTTC
CASSVQGVGEQYF
>13|TRBV2|TRBJ2-7|-|-
TGTGCCAGTAGGACGGGGAGCTCCTACGAGCAGTACTTC
CASRTGSSYEQYF
>16|TRBV11-2|TRBJ2-3|TRBD2|-
TGTGCCAGCAGCAATCTAGCGGGAGGGAGGGCAGATACGCAGTATTTT
CASSNLAGGRADTQYF
>12|TRBV12-3/TRBV12-4|TRBJ1-2|-|-
TGTGCCAGCAGTTTACAGAACTATGGCTACACCTTC
CASSLQNYGYTF
>16|TRBV7-9|TRBJ2-5|-|-
TGTGCCAGCAGCTTAGCGAGTAGCATCGACCAAGAGACCCAGTACTTC
CASSLASSIDQETQYF
>16|TRBV28|TRBJ2-7|-|-
TGTGCCAGCAGTACCCGGGACACCAGATGGACCTACGAGCAGTACTTC
CASSTRDTRWTYEQYF
>15|TRBV11-1|TRBJ1-1|-|-
TGTGCCAGCAGACCCTCGGGGGAAGCGAACACTGAAGCTTTCTTT
CASRPSGEANTEAFF
>15|TRBV5-4|TRBJ2-3|-|-
TGTGCCAGCAGCTTACAAAATACAGGCACAGATACGCAGTATTTT
CASSLQNTGTDTQYF
>15|TRBV3-1/TRBV3-2|TRBJ2-2|-|-
TGTGCCAGCAGCCATTTTGGGGGGAATGTTGGGGAGCTGTTTTTT
CASSHFGGNVGELFF
>13|TRBV7-2|TRBJ1-5|-|-
TGTGCCAGCAGCCCCCTAATCGATCAGCCCCAGCATTTT
CASSPLIDQPQHF
>16|TRBV5-1|TRBJ2-7|TRBD1|-
TGCGCCAGCAGCTTGGGCACAGGGGGCGCTTCCTACGAGCAGTACTTC
CASSLGTGGASYEQYF
>14|TRBV5-1|TRBJ1-2|TRBD1|-
TGCGCCAGCTCAAATCAGCAGGGGGCGGATGGCTACACCTTC
CASSNQQGADGYTF
>14|TRBV14|TRBJ1-6|TRBD1|-
TGTGCCAGCAGCCTCGACAGGGGAAATTCACCCCTCCACTTT
CASSLDRGNSPLHF
>14|TRBV30|TRBJ2-5|TRBD2|-
TGTGCCTGGGGTGGGGCGGGGGACCAAGAGACCCAGTACTTC
CAWGGAGDQETQYF
>17|TRBV3-1/TRBV3-2|TRBJ2-5|-|-
TGTGCCAGCAGCCAAGTTGGTGCCCCGGGGGTTCAAGAGACCCAGTACTTC
CASSQVGAPGVQETQYF
>12|TRBV10-3|TRBJ1-4|-|-
TGTGCCATCAGTGAGCGGGGAGAAAAACTGTTTTTT
CAISERGEKLFF
>16|TRBV7-2|TRBJ2-1|TRBD2|-
TGTGCCAGCAGCTCTTCCAGCGGGGGGACCTACAATGAGCAGTTCTTC
CASSSSSGGTYNEQFF
>17|TRBV11-3|TRBJ2-1|TRBD2|-
TGTGCCAGCAGCTTAGATCCCGCACTAGCGGGATACAATGAGCAGTTCTTC
CASSLDPALAGYNEQFF
>15|TRBV11-2|TRBJ2-1|-|-
TGTGCCAGCAGCCAAGGGCGGGCGAGCGTCGGTGAGCAGTTCTTC
CASSQGRASVGEQFF
>15|TRBV30|TRBJ2-2|-|-
TGTGCCTGGAGTAGGCTGGGGGCGGCGGCCGGGGAGCTGTTTTTT
CAWSRLGAAAGELFF
>15|TRBV4-1|TRBJ2-2|-|-
TGCGCCAGCAGCCAAGGGCCAGGTGTCCCCGGGGAGCTGTTTTTT
CASSQGPGVPGELFF
>13|TRBV7-9|TRBJ1-2|-|-
TGTGCCAGCAGCTTGATCAGGGGCTCTGGCTACACCTTC
CASSLIRGSGYTF
>13|TRBV7-9|TRBJ1-2|-|-
TGTGCCAGCAGCTCACAGACTAACTATGGCTACACCTTC
CASSSQTNYGYTF
>13|TRBV12-3/TRBV12-4|TRBJ2-5|-|-
TGTGCCAGCAGTACGCAAGCCCCAGGGACCCAGTACTTC
CASSTQAPGTQYF
>15|TRBV24-1|TRBJ1-4|TRBD1|once
TGTGCCACCAGTAGTACCGGGACAGGGGGTGAAAAACTGTTTTTT
CATSSTGTGGEKLFF
>15|TRBV10-3|TRBJ1-5|TRBD1|-
TGTGCCATCAGTGATTCGACAGGGGAGAATCAGCCCCAGCATTTT
CAISDSTGENQPQHF
>15|TRBV27|TRBJ2-1|-|-
TGTGCCAGCAGTTTATTCGGGAACGTCGGCAATGAGCAGTTCTTC
CASSLFGNVGNEQFF
>16|TRBV5-4|TRBJ2-1|TRBD2|-
TGTGCCAGCAGCTTGTCGTCTAGCGGGAGTCAGCGTGAGCAGTTCTTC
CASSLSSSGSQREQFF
>16|TRBV7-2|TRBJ2-1|-|-
TGTGCCAGCAGCTCGGGGGGGACAGGGTCCTACAATGAGCAGTTCTTC
CASSSGGTGSYNEQFF
>14|TRBV7-2|TRBJ2-2|-|-
TGTGCCAGCAGCTTAGAACGGGAGACGGGGGAGCTGTTTTTT
CASSLERETGELFF
>20|TRBV9|TRBJ2-2|-|-
TGTGCCAGCAGCGAGGACGATTTGGGCCTTGGAGGGTTTGTGTCCGGGGAGCTGTTTTTT
CASSEDDLGLGGFVSGELFF
>15|TRBV6-6|TRBJ2-7|-|-
TGTGCCAGCAGTTACTCGAGTACGAAAAACTACGAGCAGTACTTC
CASSYSSTKNYEQYF
>15|TRBV3-1/TRBV3-2|TRBJ2-7|TRBD1|-
TGTGCCAGCGCACCGGGACAGGGGGCGTCCTACGAGCAGTACTTC
CASAPGQGASYEQYF